The TCR beta chain described here comes from a study of regulatory T cells in long-lasting Graves disease. Overall study context: Patients with new Graves' disease had used antithyroid drugs below 3 months.

Trimming removed 6 bases from V and 5 bases from J, with 17 bases in between. The length of the CDR3 is 14 residues. Germline V CDR1 and CDR2: MGHRA, YSYEKL. Time point denoted: newly diagnosed GD, antithyroid drugs for less than 3 months. There was RNA extracted from PBMCs, and the TCR library was made from it. With iRepertoire HTBI primers and Arm-PCR of CDR3 regions, TCR beta libraries were built. TCRdb re-called the multiplex PCR reads through MiXCR, storing one row per CDR3 protein. The sample records about 540,000 distinct CDR3 sequences, roughly 13% being singletons. This clonotype was detected only a few times. These sequences were also reported in another study, on T cells in Graves' hyperthyroidism and ophthalmopathy. That work adds: Within blood appeared most thyroid clonotypes that had expanded above 0.001.

The source was peripheral blood mononuclear cells (PBMCs), collected at new diagnosis, from a patient treated with antithyroid drugs. The origin of this receptor is a man aged 25-40 years with Graves disease. V gene TRBV4-1 combines with J gene TRBJ2-7; D gene unclear. This chain's CDR3 is CASSRTLSGDEQYF. The DNA for the CDR3 is TGCGCCAGCAGTCGGACCCTTAGTGGCGACGAGCAGTACTTC.